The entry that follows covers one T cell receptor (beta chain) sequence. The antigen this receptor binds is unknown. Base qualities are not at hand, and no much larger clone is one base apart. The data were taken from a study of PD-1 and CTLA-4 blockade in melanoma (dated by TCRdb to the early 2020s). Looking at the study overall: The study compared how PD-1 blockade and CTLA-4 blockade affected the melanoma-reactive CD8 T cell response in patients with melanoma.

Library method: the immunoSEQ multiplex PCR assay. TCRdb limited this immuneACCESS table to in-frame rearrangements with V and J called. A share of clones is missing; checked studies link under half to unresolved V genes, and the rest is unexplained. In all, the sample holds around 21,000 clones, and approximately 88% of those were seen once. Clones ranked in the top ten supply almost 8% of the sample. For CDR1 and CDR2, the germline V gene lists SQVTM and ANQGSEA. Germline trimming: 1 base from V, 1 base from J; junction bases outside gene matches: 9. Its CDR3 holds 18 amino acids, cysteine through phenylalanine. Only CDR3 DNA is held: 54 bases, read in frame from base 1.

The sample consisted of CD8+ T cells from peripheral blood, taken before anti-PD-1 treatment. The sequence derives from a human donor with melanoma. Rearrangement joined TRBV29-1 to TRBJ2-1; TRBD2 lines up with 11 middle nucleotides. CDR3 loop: CSVEGFSGGARSYNEQFF. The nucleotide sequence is TGCAGCGTTGAAGGTTTTAGCGGGGGGGCGAGGTCCTACAATGAGCAGTTCTTC.